Below are 19 T cell receptor beta chains sequenced from a single sample in a study of regulatory T cells in long-lasting Graves disease. Time point of the sample: newly diagnosed GD, antithyroid drugs for less than 3 months. Isolated PBMC RNA provided the starting material for the TCR library. Arm-PCR with iRepertoire HTBI primers amplified the CDR3 regions for these TCR beta libraries. Each CDR3 protein gets one entry after TCRdb re-called the multiplex PCR reads with MiXCR. Of approximately 540,000 distinct CDR3 sequences listed, approximately 12% are singletons. These same records also appear under a second study, on T cells in Graves' hyperthyroidism and ophthalmopathy.

This specimen was peripheral blood mononuclear cells (PBMCs), taken at new diagnosis, from a patient treated with antithyroid drugs. The receptors derive from a woman aged 25 to 45 with Graves disease.

This clonotype has more than one count but fewer than ten. The chain recombines TRBV5-5 with TRBJ2-3; D gene unclear. The CDR3 contains 10 residues. Trimming left V 6 bases short and J 5 bases short, with 4 bases between. Germline CDR1 reads SGHKS; CDR2 reads YYEKEE (reference sequence). The CDR3 here is CASTLDTQYF. The CDR3 nucleotides are TGTGCCAGCACTCTAGATACGCAGTATTTT.

V is TRBV20-1 and J is TRBJ1-1; 8 bases map to TRBD1. The CDR3 length is 14 residues. After removal of 6 bases from V and 0 bases from J, the junction contained 6 bases not matched to a gene. Germline values: CDR1 DFQATT, CDR2 SNEGSKA (reference sequence). The DNA for the CDR3 is TGCAGTGCATATAGACAGGGGTTGAACACTGAAGCTTTCTTT. Protein: CSAYRQGLNTEAFF.

This clonotype was observed at least ten times. The V gene is TRBV4-1, the J gene TRBJ2-7; D uncertain. CDR3 length: 13 residues. V was shortened by 0 bases and J by 1 base, with 4 bases between the two germline ends. From germline, CDR1 is MGHRA and CDR2 YSYEKL. CDR3 sequence reads: CASSQDHSYEQYF. DNA of the CDR3: TGCGCCAGCAGCCAAGATCATTCCTACGAGCAGTACTTC.

This clonotype was seen ten or more times. The gene calls are TRBV3-1 and TRBJ2-1; 13 nucleotides align to TRBD2. This CDR3 contains 15 residues. J lost 7 bases, V lost 3 bases, and 3 bases had no gene match. CDR1 LGHDT and CDR2 YNNKEL come from the germline V gene (reference sequence). The CDR3 protein is CASSHEGLAGNEQFF. The CDR3, as DNA: TGTGCCAGCAGCCACGAGGGACTAGCGGGAAATGAGCAGTTCTTC.

This clonotype was detected many times. This chain connects TRBV12-3 or TRBV12-4 to TRBJ1-6, with D hard to call. V shed 5 bases and J shed 8 bases, with 13 bases lying between them. The length of the CDR3 is 14 residues. The CDR3 sequence is CASSPGPRHSPLHF. As DNA, the CDR3 is TGTGCCAGCAGTCCCGGGCCCCGCCATTCACCCCTCCACTTT.

This clonotype was recorded at least ten times. The rearrangement links TRBV19 to TRBJ1-5; D is ambiguous. Germline values: CDR1 LNHDA, CDR2 SQIVND (reference sequence). Trimming stripped 8 bases from V and 7 bases from J, with 15 bases between. This CDR3 contains 13 residues. In nucleotides, the CDR3 is TGTGCCAGTTGCCCGGGGAACTGGCAGCCCCAGCATTTT. Encoded protein: CASCPGNWQPQHF.

In this sample, this clonotype turned up many times. J is TRBJ2-5 and V is TRBV6-1; TRBD2 is a possible D gene (6 bases). Trimming removed 6 bases from V and 4 bases from J, with 18 bases in between. CDR3 size: 15 residues. The germline gives CDR1 MNHNS, CDR2 SASEGT. The CDR3 sequence is CASRFFAGSGETQYF. The CDR3 region has the DNA TGTGCCAGCAGGTTTTTTGCGGGATCGGGAGAGACCCAGTACTTC.

Note on this clonotype: A read error is possible here, since a much larger clone lies one base away. This rearrangement joins TRBV10-3 to TRBJ2-7; no firm D call. CDR1 and CDR2 (germline): ENHRY, SYGVKD. CDR3 length: 12 residues. The DNA of the CDR3 is TGTGCCAACAGCGACGGAGATTACGAGCAGTGCTTC. Amino acid sequence: CANSDGDYEQCF.

On this clonotype itself: This sequence may be a read error, since a much larger clone differs from it by one base. The genes are TRBV5-1 and TRBJ2-1; 10 bases agree with TRBD2. In germline, CDR1 is SGHRS, CDR2 YFSETQ. CDR3 length: 15 amino acids. CDR3 coding DNA: TGCGCCAGCAGCATTCTAGCGGGAGTGGTCAATGATCAGTTCTTC. It is translated as CASSILAGVVNDQFF.

This clonotype was counted ten times or more. J is TRBJ2-7 and V is TRBV30; D remains ambiguous. The CDR3 spans 12 residues. V shed 1 base and J shed 2 bases, with 6 bases lying between them. Germline assignment: CDR1 GTSNPN and CDR2 SVGIG (reference sequence). DNA for the CDR3: TGTGCCTGGAGTGGGATAGCCTACGAGCAGTACTTC. Protein product: CAWSGIAYEQYF.

The chain joins TRBV11-2 to TRBJ2-1, with 9 nucleotides matching TRBD1. The ends lost 4 bases at V and 7 bases at J; junction bases unmatched: 8. CDR1 SGHAT and CDR2 FQNNGV come from the germline V gene. CDR3 length: 15 residues. The CDR3, as DNA: TGTGCCAGCAGCTGGGAGGGACAGGGCTCGAATGAGCAGTTCTTC. It specifies CASSWEGQGSNEQFF.

This clonotype was seen at least ten times. This rearrangement joins TRBV10-2 to TRBJ2-3; TRBD2 matches at 9 bases. The germline V gene has CDR1 WSHSY and CDR2 SAAADI. The length of the CDR3 is 15 residues. V was pared by 5 bases and J by 6 bases, with 9 bases of the junction left unmatched. The CDR3 here is CASSQLAGVMDTQYF. The DNA for the CDR3 is TGCGCCAGCAGTCAGTTAGCGGGAGTAATGGATACGCAGTATTTT.

This clonotype was picked up many times. This chain links TRBV12-3 or TRBV12-4 with TRBJ2-3; 8 bases match TRBD2. This CDR3 region has 18 residues. Trimming removed 6 bases from V and 1 base from J; junction bases left unmatched: 15. The CDR3 sequence: CASRPQGLAGRGTDTQYF. The CDR3 nucleotides read TGTGCCAGCAGACCCCAGGGGCTAGCGGGTAGAGGCACAGATACGCAGTATTTT.

This clonotype has ten or more counts. The gene calls are TRBV12-3 or TRBV12-4 and TRBJ1-1, with a tentative D call TRBD1 (5 bases). V was clipped by 1 base and J by 3 bases, with 18 bases between them. The CDR3 extends over 17 amino acids. CDR3 coding DNA: TGTGCCAGCAGTTTAGGATGGGTCCCGGGGCGGGACACTGAAGCTTTCTTT. Protein sequence: CASSLGWVPGRDTEAFF.

This clonotype has just a few counts. V is TRBV20-1 and J is TRBJ1-1; maybe TRBD1 (5 bases). The CDR3 is 14 residues long. Per germline, CDR1 DFQATT and CDR2 SNEGSKA (reference sequence). The V end was cut by 1 base, the J end by 2 bases, with 11 bases between. The CDR3 is CSARVAGSNTEAFF. The CDR3 DNA reads TGCAGTGCTAGAGTAGCAGGGAGTAACACTGAAGCTTTCTTT.

This clonotype was observed many times. V usage is TRBV20-1 and J usage is TRBJ1-3, with no clear D. From germline, CDR1 is DFQATT and CDR2 SNEGSKA (reference sequence). The CDR3 is 14 amino acids. Trimming stripped 3 bases from V and 4 bases from J, with 13 bases between. In DNA, the CDR3 is TGCAGTGCTAGTGATACGAATGGGGGAAACACCATATATTTT. Translated, it gives CSASDTNGGNTIYF.

The chain joins TRBV10-3 to TRBJ2-7; D assignment may be TRBD1 or TRBD2 (5 bases each). Looked up from germline, CDR1 is ENHRY and CDR2 is SYGVKD. CDR3 length: 14 residues. V lost 3 bases and J lost 1, with 10 bases in between. CDR3 protein: CAISDWGRSYEQYF. The CDR3 coding sequence is TGTGCCATCAGTGATTGGGGACGGTCCTACGAGCAGTACTTC.

This clonotype was observed many times. V is TRBV13 and J is TRBJ1-2; weak D call: TRBD1 (6 bases). From germline, CDR1 is PRHDT and CDR2 FYEKMQ (reference sequence). The CDR3 has 13 amino acids. Trimming pared 6 bases from V and 6 bases from J, leaving 14 bases between. The CDR3 region has the DNA TGTGCCAGCAGGGTCCAGGGGACGGATGGCTACACCTTC. Residues: CASRVQGTDGYTF.

The genes are TRBV4-1 and TRBJ1-6; D may be TRBD1 (6 bases). Germline CDR1 and CDR2: MGHRA and YSYEKL. V was cut by 3 bases and J by 0 bases, with 12 bases left in between. There are 17 residues in the CDR3. CDR3 DNA sequence: TGCGCCAGCAGCCAGATACAGGGTAGCTCCTATAATTCACCCCTCCACTTT. It encodes CASSQIQGSSYNSPLHF.